Following are 9 T cell receptor beta chains from one sample sequenced in a study of T cell repertoires in cytomegalovirus infection. TCRdb itself ran the reads through MiXCR, one entry per CDR3 protein. The data contain about 340,000 distinct CDR3 sequences, about 28% of them singletons. Their target antigens are unknown. The input for sequencing was cultured PBMCs, taken from culture after CMV antigen stimulation. These receptor sequences come from a human donor in good health (CMV status not recorded). Some clones in this sample may be carry-over from other donors' samples.

The chain has TRBV11-3 and TRBJ2-7; perhaps TRBD1 as D (5 bases). V lost 6 bases and J 6 bases, leaving 15 bases between the germline ends. Germline CDR1 SGHNT, CDR2 YENEEA. The length of the CDR3 is 13 residues. The CDR3 is CASRGEARVEQYF. The DNA of the CDR3 is TGTGCCAGCAGAGGCGAGGCCAGGGTCGAGCAGTACTTC.

In its sample, this clonotype was seen a few times. This chain links TRBV29-1 with TRBJ1-2; 7 nucleotides line up with TRBD1. Per the germline V gene, CDR1 is SQVTM and CDR2 is ANQGSEA. This CDR3 comprises 14 residues. The junction had 6 bases not matched to a gene; V was cut back by 2 bases and J by 3 bases. CDR3 protein: CSVESPGQYYGYTF. The DNA of the CDR3 is TGCAGCGTTGAATCCCCGGGACAGTACTATGGCTACACCTTC.

J is TRBJ2-7 and V is TRBV7-9; D ambiguous. This CDR3 comprises 13 residues. The ends were cut back, 2 bases at V and 3 bases at J, with 8 bases in the middle. The germline CDR1 and CDR2 sequences are SEHNR and FQNEAQ (reference sequence). CDR3 amino acids: CASSLPGYYEQYF. CDR3 sequence (DNA): TGTGCCAGCAGCTTACCGGGTTACTACGAGCAGTACTTC.

CDR3 in amino acids: CASSLGGDPGELFF. Written as DNA, the CDR3 is TGCGCCAGCAGCCTGGGAGGGGACCCCGGGGAGCTGTTTTTT. The rearrangement uses TRBV5-1 and TRBJ2-2; 7 bases match TRBD2. This CDR3 region has 14 residues. The junction had 6 bases not matched to a gene; V was cut back by 4 bases and J by 6 bases. Looked up from germline, CDR1 is SGHRS and CDR2 is YFSETQ.

The chain links TRBV11-2 to TRBJ2-1; 10 bases fit TRBD2. The germline CDR1 and CDR2 sequences are SGHAT and FQNNGV. The trim removed 7 bases at V and 4 bases at J, leaving 4 bases unmatched. CDR3 length: 14 residues. The CDR3 DNA reads TGTGCCAGCACCGAGCGGGGGGGTTACAATGAGCAGTTCTTC. Encoded protein: CASTERGGYNEQFF.

The chain links TRBV3-1 to TRBJ2-7, with D unresolved. Germline assignment: CDR1 LGHDT and CDR2 YNNKEL (reference sequence). This CDR3 has 13 residues. The V end lost 1 base, the J end lost 2 bases, and 6 bases lay between the germline ends. The CDR3 DNA reads TGTGCCAGCAGCCAAGGCCGGGCCTACGAGCAGTACTTC. This gives the protein CASSQGRAYEQYF.

The rearrangement uses TRBV19 and TRBJ1-4; no definite D call. This CDR3 has 13 residues. V dropped 2 bases and J dropped 6 bases, with 7 bases sitting between them. Germline V lookup: CDR1 LNHDA, CDR2 SQIVND (reference sequence). CDR3 amino acids: CASSILGDEKLFF. The DNA for the CDR3 is TGTGCCAGTAGTATATTAGGAGATGAAAAACTGTTTTTT.

A few counts support this clonotype. The chain is built from TRBV12-3 or TRBV12-4 and TRBJ2-3; weak D call: TRBD1 (5 bases). Trimming took 1 base from V and 5 from J, leaving 10 bases between them. CDR3 length: 14 residues. In DNA form, the CDR3 reads TGTGCCAGCAGTTTAGAGCCTGGACAAGATACGCAGTATTTT. Its protein is CASSLEPGQDTQYF.

J is TRBJ2-5 and V is TRBV14; 7 bases fit TRBD2. Trimming cost V 1 base and J 4 bases; bases outside gene matches: 9. Germline lookup yields CDR1 SGHDN and CDR2 FVKESK. CDR3 size: 16 residues. The chain's CDR3 is CASSQGLAGVRETQYF. For the CDR3, the DNA is TGTGCCAGCAGCCAAGGTTTGGCGGGAGTGAGAGAGACCCAGTACTTC.